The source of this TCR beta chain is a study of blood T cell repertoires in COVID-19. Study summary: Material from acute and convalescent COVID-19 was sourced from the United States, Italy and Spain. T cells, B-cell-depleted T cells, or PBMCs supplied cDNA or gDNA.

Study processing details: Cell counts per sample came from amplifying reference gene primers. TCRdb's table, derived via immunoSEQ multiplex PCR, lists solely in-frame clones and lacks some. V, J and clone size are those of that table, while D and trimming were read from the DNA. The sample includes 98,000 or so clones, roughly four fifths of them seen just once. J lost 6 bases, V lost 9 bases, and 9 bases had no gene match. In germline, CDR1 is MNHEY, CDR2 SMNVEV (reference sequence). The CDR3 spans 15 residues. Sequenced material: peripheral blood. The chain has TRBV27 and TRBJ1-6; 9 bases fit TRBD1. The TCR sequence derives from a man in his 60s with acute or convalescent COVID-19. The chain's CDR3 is CASRPGTGSNSPLHF. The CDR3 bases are TGTGCCAGTCGGCCCGGGACAGGGAGTAATTCACCCCTCCACTTT.